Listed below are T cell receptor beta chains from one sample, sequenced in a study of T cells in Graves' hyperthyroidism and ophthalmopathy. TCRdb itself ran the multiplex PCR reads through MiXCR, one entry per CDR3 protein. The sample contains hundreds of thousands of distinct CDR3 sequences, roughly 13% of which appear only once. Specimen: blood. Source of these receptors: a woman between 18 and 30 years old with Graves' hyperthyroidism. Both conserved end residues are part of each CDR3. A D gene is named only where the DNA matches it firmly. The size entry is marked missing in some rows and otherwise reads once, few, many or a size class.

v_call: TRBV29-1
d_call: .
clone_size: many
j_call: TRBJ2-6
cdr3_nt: TGCAGCGTTGATTTCGCTGGGGCCAACGTCCTGACTTTC
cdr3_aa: CSVDFAGANVLTF

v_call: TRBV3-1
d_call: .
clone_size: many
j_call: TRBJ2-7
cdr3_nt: TGTGCCAGCAGCCAAGAGGTTGGGCAATCCTACGAGCAGTACTTC
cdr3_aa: CASSQEVGQSYEQYF

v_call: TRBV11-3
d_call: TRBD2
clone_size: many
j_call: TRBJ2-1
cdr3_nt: TGTGCCAGCAGCCCCGGGACTAGCGTTTACAATGAGCAGTTCTTC
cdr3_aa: CASSPGTSVYNEQFF

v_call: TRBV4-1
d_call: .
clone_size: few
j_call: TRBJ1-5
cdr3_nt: TGCGCCAGCAGCCAAGAGTCGGAAGGACTCAATCAGCCCCAGCATTTT
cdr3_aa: CASSQESEGLNQPQHF

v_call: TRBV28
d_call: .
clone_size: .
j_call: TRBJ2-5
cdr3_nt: TGCGCCAGCGCACAGCTTCTTAAAGAGACCCAGTACTTC
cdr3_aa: CASAQLLKETQYF

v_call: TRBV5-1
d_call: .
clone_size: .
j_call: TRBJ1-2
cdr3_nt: TGCGCCAGCAGTTTATACAGATCTAACTATGGCTACACCTTC
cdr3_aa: CASSLYRSNYGYTF

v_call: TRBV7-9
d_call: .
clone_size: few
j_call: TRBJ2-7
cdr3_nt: TGTGCCAGCAGCCTACTCCCAATGGCCCCCTACGAGCAGTACTTC
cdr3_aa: CASSLLPMAPYEQYF

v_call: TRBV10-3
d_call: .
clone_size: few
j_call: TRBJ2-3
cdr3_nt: TGTGCCATCACCCCGGGGACCCCAGATACGCAGTATTTT
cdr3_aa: CAITPGTPDTQYF

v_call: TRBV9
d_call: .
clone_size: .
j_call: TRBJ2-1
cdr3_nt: TGTGCCAGCAGCCTCCGGGGACTCCCTTACAATGAGCAGTTCTTC
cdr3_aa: CASSLRGLPYNEQFF

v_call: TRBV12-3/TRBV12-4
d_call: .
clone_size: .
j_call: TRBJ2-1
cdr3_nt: TGTGCCAGAAGTTCTCATGCGGTTGAGCAGTTCTTC
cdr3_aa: CARSSHAVEQFF

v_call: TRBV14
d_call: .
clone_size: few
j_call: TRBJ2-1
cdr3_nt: TGTGCCAGCAGCCCTCCTGCTAGCGCCATAAAGGTCGGCCATGAGCAGTTCTTC
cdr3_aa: CASSPPASAIKVGHEQFF

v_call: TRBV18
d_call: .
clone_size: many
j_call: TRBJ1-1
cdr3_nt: TGTGCCAGCTCACCGGTAGTGGCTGAAGCTTTCTTT
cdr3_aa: CASSPVVAEAFF

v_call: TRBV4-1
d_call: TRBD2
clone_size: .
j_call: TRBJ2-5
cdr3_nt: TGCGCCAGCAGCCAGGGAGACCTAGCGGGAGGAGAGACCCAGTACTTC
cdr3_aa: CASSQGDLAGGETQYF

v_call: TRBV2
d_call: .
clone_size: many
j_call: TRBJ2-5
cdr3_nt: TGTGCCAGCAGTGTTGGACGGCCACAAGAGACCCAGTACTTC
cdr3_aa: CASSVGRPQETQYF

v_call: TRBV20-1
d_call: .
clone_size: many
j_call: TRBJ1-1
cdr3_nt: TGCAGTGCTTTGGACAACTTACCCCCCAGTACTGAAGCTTTCTTT
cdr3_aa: CSALDNLPPSTEAFF

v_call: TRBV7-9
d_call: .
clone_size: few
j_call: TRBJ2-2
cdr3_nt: TGTGCCAGCAGCTTAGAATCAGGAAACGGGGAGCTGTTTTTT
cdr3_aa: CASSLESGNGELFF

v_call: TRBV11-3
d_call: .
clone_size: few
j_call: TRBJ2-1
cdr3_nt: TGTGCCAGCAGCTTTTCCGGAGATGAGCAGTTCTTC
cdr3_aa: CASSFSGDEQFF

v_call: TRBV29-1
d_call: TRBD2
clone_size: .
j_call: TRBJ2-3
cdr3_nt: TGCAGCGTTGAAGATCTTGAAGCGGGAGCCGCAGATACGCAGTATTTT
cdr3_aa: CSVEDLEAGAADTQYF

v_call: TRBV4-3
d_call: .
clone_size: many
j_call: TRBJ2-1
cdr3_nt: TGCGCCAGCAGCCAAGATGTACATGTCTATGAGCAGTTCTTC
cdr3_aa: CASSQDVHVYEQFF

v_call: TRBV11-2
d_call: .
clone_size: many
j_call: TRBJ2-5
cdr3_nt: TGTGCCAGCAGCATCCTCGGCGCCGGACCGACCCAGTACTTC
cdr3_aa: CASSILGAGPTQYF

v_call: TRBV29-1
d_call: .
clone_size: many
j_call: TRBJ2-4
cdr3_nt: TGCAGCGTTGAAGATCTCGGCTATGCCAAAAACATTCAGTACTTC
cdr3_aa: CSVEDLGYAKNIQYF

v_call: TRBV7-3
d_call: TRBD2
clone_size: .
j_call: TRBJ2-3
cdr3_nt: TGCGCCAGCAAAGTCCTAGCGGTGACCACAGATACGCAGTATTTT
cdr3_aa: CASKVLAVTTDTQYF

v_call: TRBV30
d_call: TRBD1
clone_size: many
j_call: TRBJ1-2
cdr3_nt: TGTGCACTTCGGGACAGGGGGATAGCTAACTATGGCTACACCTTC
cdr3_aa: CALRDRGIANYGYTF

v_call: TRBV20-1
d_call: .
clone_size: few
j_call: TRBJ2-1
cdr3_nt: TGCAGTGCTCTCTCCCTCGGGGAGCAGTTCTTC
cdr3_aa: CSALSLGEQFF

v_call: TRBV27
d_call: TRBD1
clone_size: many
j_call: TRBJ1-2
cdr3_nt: TGTGCCAGCAGTTCCTACAGGGGGACTAACTATGGCTACACCTTC
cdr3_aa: CASSSYRGTNYGYTF

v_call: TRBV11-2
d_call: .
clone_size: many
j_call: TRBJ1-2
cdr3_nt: TGTGCCAGCAGCGAGACAGACTACTATGGCTACACCTTC
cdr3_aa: CASSETDYYGYTF

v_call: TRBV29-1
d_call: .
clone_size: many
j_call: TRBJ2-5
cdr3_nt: TGCAGCGTTGATAGGGGAGTCGGAGAGACCCAGTACTTC
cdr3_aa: CSVDRGVGETQYF

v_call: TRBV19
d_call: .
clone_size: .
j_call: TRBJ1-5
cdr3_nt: TGTGCCAGTACCGGGGGGCTAGCCACCTTATATAGCAATCAGCCCCAGCATTTT
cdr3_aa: CASTGGLATLYSNQPQHF

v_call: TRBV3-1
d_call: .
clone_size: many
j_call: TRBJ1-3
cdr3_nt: TGTGCCAGCAGCCAAGGATCCGTGTTCTCTGGAAACACCATATATTTT
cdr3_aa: CASSQGSVFSGNTIYF

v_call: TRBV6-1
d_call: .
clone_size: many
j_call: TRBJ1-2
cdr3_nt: TGTGCCAGCACTGCAGGACACCCCCCTAGGGGTGGCTACACCTTC
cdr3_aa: CASTAGHPPRGGYTF

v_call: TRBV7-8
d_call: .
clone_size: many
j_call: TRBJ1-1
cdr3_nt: TGTGCCAGCAGCCCTCGGGGGGTTGACACTGAAGCTTTCTTT
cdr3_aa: CASSPRGVDTEAFF

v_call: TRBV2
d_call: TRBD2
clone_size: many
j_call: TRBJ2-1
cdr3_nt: TGTGCCAGCAGGGTAGTACTAGCGGGGACCAATGAGCAGTTCTTC
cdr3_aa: CASRVVLAGTNEQFF

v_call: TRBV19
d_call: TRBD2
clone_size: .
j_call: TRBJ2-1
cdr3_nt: TGTGCCAGTGGGGACCTAGCGGGAATAGTCGATGAGCAGTTCTTC
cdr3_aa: CASGDLAGIVDEQFF

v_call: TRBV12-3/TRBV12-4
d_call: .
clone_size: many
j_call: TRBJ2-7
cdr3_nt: TGTGCCAGCAGCAACAGGGTCTACGAGCAGTACTTC
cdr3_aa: CASSNRVYEQYF

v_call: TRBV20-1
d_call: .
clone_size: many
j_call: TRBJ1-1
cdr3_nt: TGCAGTGCTAGAGATGAGACAGTGAACACTGAAGCTTTCTTT
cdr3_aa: CSARDETVNTEAFF

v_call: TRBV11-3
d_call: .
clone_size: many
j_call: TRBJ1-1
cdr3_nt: TGTGCCAGCAGTCAACACGGGGACACTGAAGCTTTCTTT
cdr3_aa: CASSQHGDTEAFF